This T cell receptor beta chain was observed in a study of T cells after yellow fever vaccination. Comment on this clonotype: The antigen remains undetermined.

There are 16 residues in the CDR3. The junction had 9 bases not matched to a gene; V was cut back by 6 bases and J by 6 bases. A single record per CDR3 protein comes from TCRdb applying MiXCR to the 5' RACE reads. In the table there are around 350,000 distinct CDR3 sequences, around 10% of which are singletons. Findings of the study overall: Repertoires sorted by FACS could include abundant clonotypes that are contaminants from the bulk population.

This rearrangement joins TRBV12-3 or TRBV12-4 to TRBJ2-3, with 13 bases matching TRBD2. This sequence was found in a man aged 18 to 35 who received the YFV17D yellow fever vaccine. This sample comprised PBMCs, obtained on the day of the first yellow fever vaccination. CDR3 sequence (DNA): TGTGCCAGCAGGCCCCGCCCGGGACTAGCGGGGGATACGCAGTATTTT. Residues: CASRPRPGLAGDTQYF.